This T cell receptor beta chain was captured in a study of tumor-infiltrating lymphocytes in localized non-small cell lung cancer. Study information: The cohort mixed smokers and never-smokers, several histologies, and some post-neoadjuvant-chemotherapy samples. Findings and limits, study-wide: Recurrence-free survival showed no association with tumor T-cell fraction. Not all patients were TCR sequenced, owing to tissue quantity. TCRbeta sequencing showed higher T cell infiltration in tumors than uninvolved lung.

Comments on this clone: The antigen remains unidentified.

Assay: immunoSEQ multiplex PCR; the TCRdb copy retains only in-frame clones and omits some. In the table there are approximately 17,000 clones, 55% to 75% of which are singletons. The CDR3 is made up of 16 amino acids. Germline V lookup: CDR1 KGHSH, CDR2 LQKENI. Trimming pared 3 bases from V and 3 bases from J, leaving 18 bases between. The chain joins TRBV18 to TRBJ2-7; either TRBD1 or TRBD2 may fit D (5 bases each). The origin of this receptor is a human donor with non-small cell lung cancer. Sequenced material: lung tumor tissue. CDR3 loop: CASSPLGPAFLYEQYF. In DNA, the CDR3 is TGTGCCAGCTCACCCCTGGGACCCGCATTCCTCTACGAGCAGTACTTC.